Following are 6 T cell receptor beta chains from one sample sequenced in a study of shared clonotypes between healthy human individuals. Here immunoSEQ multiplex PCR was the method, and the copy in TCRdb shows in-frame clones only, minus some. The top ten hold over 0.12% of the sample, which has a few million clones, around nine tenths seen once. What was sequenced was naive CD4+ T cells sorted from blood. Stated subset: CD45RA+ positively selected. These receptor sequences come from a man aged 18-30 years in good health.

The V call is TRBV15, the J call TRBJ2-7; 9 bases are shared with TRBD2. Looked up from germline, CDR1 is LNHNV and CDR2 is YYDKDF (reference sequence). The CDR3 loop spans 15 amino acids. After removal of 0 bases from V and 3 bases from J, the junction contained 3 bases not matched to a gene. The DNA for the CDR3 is TGTGCCACCAGCAGAGACGCGGGGGGGGTCTACGAGCAGTACTTC. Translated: CATSRDAGGVYEQYF.

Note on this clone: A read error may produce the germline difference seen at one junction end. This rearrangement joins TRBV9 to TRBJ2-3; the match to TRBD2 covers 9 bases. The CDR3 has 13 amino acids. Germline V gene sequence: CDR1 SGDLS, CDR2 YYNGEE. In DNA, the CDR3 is TGTGCCAGCAGCGACCGTAGCGGGGGCCCCCTACATTTT. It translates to CASSDRSGGPLHF.

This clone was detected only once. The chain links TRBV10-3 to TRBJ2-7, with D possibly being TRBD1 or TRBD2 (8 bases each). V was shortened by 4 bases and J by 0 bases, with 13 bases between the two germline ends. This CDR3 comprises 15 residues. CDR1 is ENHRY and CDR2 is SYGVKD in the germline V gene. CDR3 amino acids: CAISAGGTGSYEQYF. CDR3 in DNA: TGTGCCATCAGTGCGGGGGGGACAGGCTCCTACGAGCAGTACTTC.

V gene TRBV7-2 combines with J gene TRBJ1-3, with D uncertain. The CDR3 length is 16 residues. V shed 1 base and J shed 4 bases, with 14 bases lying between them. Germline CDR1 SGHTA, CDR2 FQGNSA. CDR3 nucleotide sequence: TGTGCCAGCAGCTTAGTAGGTACCGGAGCGGGAAACACCATATATTTT. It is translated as CASSLVGTGAGNTIYF. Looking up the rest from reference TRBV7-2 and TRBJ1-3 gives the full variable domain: GAGVSQSPSNKVTEKGKDVELRCDPISGHTALYWYRQSLGQGLEFLIYFQGNSAPDKSGLPSDRFSAERTGGSVSTLTIQRTQQEDSAVYLCASSLVGTGAGNTIYFGEGSWLTVV.

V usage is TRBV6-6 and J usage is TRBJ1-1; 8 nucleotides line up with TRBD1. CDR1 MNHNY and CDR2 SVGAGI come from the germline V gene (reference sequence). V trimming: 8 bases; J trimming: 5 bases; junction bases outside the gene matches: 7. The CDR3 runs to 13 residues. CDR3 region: CASGRTGRTEAFF. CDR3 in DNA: TGTGCCAGCGGTAGGACAGGGAGGACTGAAGCTTTCTTT.

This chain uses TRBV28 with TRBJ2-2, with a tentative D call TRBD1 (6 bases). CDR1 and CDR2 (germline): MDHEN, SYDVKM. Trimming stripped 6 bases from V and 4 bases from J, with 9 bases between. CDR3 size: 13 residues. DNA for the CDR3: TGTGCCAGCAGAACAGGGCTCACCGGGGAGCTGTTTTTT. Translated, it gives CASRTGLTGELFF.